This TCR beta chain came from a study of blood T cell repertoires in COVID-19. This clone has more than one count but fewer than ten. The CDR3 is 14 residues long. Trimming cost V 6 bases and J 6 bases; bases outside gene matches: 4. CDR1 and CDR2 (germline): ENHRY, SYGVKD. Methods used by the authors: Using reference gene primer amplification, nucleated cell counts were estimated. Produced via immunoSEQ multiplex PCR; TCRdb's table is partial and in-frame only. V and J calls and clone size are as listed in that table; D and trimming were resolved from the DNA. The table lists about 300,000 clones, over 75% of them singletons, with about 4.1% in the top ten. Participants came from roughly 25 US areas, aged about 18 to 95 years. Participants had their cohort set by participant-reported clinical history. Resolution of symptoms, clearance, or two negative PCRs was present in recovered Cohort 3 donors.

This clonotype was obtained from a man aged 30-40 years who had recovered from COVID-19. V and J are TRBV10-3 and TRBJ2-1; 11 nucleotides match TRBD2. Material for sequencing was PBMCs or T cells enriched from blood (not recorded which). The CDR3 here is CAISAGTSGNEQFF. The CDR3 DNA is TGTGCCATCAGCGCCGGGACTAGCGGCAATGAGCAGTTCTTC.